These 20 T cell receptor beta chains were all obtained from the same sample, sequenced in a study of blood T cell repertoires in COVID-19. The data were produced by immunoSEQ multiplex PCR, yet TCRdb's version contains in-frame clones alone and is incomplete. This repertoire shows a few hundred thousand clones, about 88% found once; its top ten account for more than 2.5%. Material for sequencing was peripheral blood. Receptors originate from a man aged 55 to 70 with acute or convalescent COVID-19.

The rearrangement links TRBV28 to TRBJ2-7; D perhaps matches TRBD1 (6 bases). Germline V lookup: CDR1 MDHEN, CDR2 SYDVKM. The germline V and J ends were trimmed by 4 bases and 6 bases, with 19 bases remaining between them. The CDR3 covers 15 residues. The CDR3 DNA follows: TGTGCCAGCAGTTGGTCTACAGGGCTTCAAGCCGAGCAGTACTTC. Translation: CASSWSTGLQAEQYF.

This rearrangement joins TRBV28 to TRBJ2-3; 7 nucleotides align to TRBD2. The germline CDR1 and CDR2 sequences are MDHEN and SYDVKM. This CDR3 has 16 residues. With 6 bases clipped from V and 3 bases from J, the junction kept 12 bases outside the gene matches. The DNA for the CDR3 is TGTGCCAGCAGCTCAGGATGGGGGGGTAATACAGATACGCAGTATTTT. It yields the protein CASSSGWGGNTDTQYF.

V and J are TRBV3-1 (or the pseudogene TRBV3-2) and TRBJ2-1; 7 positions agree with TRBD2. J was trimmed by 6 bases and V by 5 bases; bases with no gene match: 10. Germline CDR1 reads LGHDT; CDR2 reads YNNKEL (reference sequence). CDR3 size: 15 residues. This chain's CDR3 is CASSAPSGRLNEQFF. CDR3 DNA: TGTGCCAGCAGCGCGCCTAGCGGTCGACTCAATGAGCAGTTCTTC.

The chain employs TRBV7-2 and TRBJ1-1; no firm D call. V lost 7 bases and J lost 1, with 16 bases in between. This CDR3 is built from 15 residues. Germline V gene sequence: CDR1 SGHTA, CDR2 FQGNSA. CDR3 amino acids: CASNIGGLSNTEAFF. The DNA for the CDR3 is TGTGCCAGCAACATAGGCGGACTCTCGAACACTGAAGCTTTCTTT. The full variable domain, its missing parts supplied by reference TRBV7-2 and TRBJ1-1, is GAGVSQSPSNKVTEKGKDVELRCDPISGHTALYWYRQSLGQGLEFLIYFQGNSAPDKSGLPSDRFSAERTGGSVSTLTIQRTQQEDSAVYLCASNIGGLSNTEAFFGQGTRLTVV.

The chain uses TRBV9 and TRBJ2-7; 10 bases agree with TRBD1. CDR1 and CDR2 (germline): SGDLS, YYNGEE. With V trimmed by 0 bases and J by 2 bases, 5 bases remained unmatched. The CDR3 has 16 amino acids. The CDR3 coding sequence is TGTGCCAGCAGCGTAGGGGTAGGACAGGGGGCCTACGAGCAGTACTTC. Its protein is CASSVGVGQGAYEQYF. The variable domain in full, completed from reference TRBV9 and TRBJ2-7, reads DSGVTQTPKHLITATGQRVTLRCSPRSGDLSVYWYQQSLDQGLQFLIQYYNGEERAKGNILERFSAQQFPDLHSELNLSSLELGDSALYFCASSVGVGQGAYEQYFGPGTRLTVT.

The V and J genes are TRBV27 and TRBJ1-2; D call uncertain. CDR1 MNHEY and CDR2 SMNVEV come from the germline V gene (reference sequence). Deletions cut 5 bases from V and 7 bases from J, with 14 bases between. This CDR3 comprises 13 residues. The CDR3 sequence: CASSRGGLSGYTF. In DNA form, the CDR3 reads TGTGCCAGCAGTAGAGGTGGGTTGTCTGGCTACACCTTC.

This chain's CDR3 is CASSQSVKGLSYNEQFF. The CDR3, as DNA: TGCGCCAGCAGTCAATCGGTGAAGGGGCTCTCCTACAATGAGCAGTTCTTC. The V and J genes are TRBV23-1 and TRBJ2-1; TRBD1 is a possible D gene (5 bases). TRBV23-1 is noted as an ORF with a role that remains uncertain. CDR3 size: 17 residues. The germline V and J ends were trimmed by 0 bases and 0 bases, with 12 bases remaining between them.

The V and J genes are TRBV28 and TRBJ2-7; a possible D gene is TRBD2 (6 bases). This CDR3 is 14 amino acids long. The germline gives CDR1 MDHEN, CDR2 SYDVKM. The V gene lost 7 bases and the J gene lost 2 bases, with 15 bases spanning the gap. The CDR3 DNA reads as TGTGCCAGCACCTGGGTAGGGGAGGCCTACGAGCAGTACTTC. Amino acid sequence: CASTWVGEAYEQYF.

The chain couples TRBV25-1 to TRBJ1-4, with TRBD1 matching 7 bases. The V segment lost 7 bases and the J segment 7 bases; nucleotides outside the gene matches: 9. Germline V gene data show CDR1 as MGHDK and CDR2 as SYGVNS. The CDR3 has 14 amino acids. The CDR3 is CASTRQGPGEKLFF. The CDR3 DNA sequence: TGTGCCAGCACAAGACAGGGTCCAGGTGAAAAACTGTTTTTT.

The chain employs TRBV10-3 and TRBJ1-3, with D maybe TRBD1 (5 bases). The germline V gene encodes CDR1 ENHRY and CDR2 SYGVKD. V was clipped by 0 bases and J by 2 bases, with 17 bases between them. This CDR3 spans 18 amino acids. The CDR3: CAISESMGLGSAGNTIYF. The CDR3 nucleotides are TGTGCCATCAGTGAGTCGATGGGGCTCGGGAGCGCTGGAAACACCATATATTTT.

In DNA, the CDR3 is TGTGCCAGCAGCACTTGGACAGGCGGGGATGAAAAACTGTTTTTT. This sequence encodes CASSTWTGGDEKLFF. The chain recombines TRBV9 with TRBJ1-4; TRBD1 matches at 7 bases. The germline V gene has CDR1 SGDLS and CDR2 YYNGEE. The CDR3 length is 15 residues. Trimming took 4 bases from V and 6 from J; bases not matched to a gene: 9. Looking up the rest from reference TRBV9 and TRBJ1-4 gives the full variable domain: DSGVTQTPKHLITATGQRVTLRCSPRSGDLSVYWYQQSLDQGLQFLIQYYNGEERAKGNILERFSAQQFPDLHSELNLSSLELGDSALYFCASSTWTGGDEKLFFGSGTQLSVL.

This rearrangement joins TRBV15 to TRBJ1-3; no firm D call. This CDR3 region has 16 residues. V lost 0 bases and J 2 bases, leaving 11 bases between the germline ends. Germline V gene lookup returns CDR1 LNHNV and CDR2 YYDKDF (reference sequence). As DNA, the CDR3 is TGTGCCACCAGCAGAGATCTGTTGGCAGCTGGAAACACCATATATTTT. Translated, it gives CATSRDLLAAGNTIYF.

The chain joins TRBV6-6 to TRBJ2-5, with TRBD2 matching 13 bases. The CDR3 has 16 residues. V was clipped by 2 bases and J by 2 bases; unmatched bases: 2. The germline V gene has CDR1 MNHNY and CDR2 SVGAGI (reference sequence). The CDR3 DNA sequence: TGTGCCAGCAGTTACCCGGGACTAGCGGGGCAAGAGACCCAGTACTTC. Amino acids: CASSYPGLAGQETQYF.

The rearrangement joins TRBV6-4 to TRBJ2-1; 7 bases align to TRBD2. The germline V gene encodes CDR1 MRHNA and CDR2 SNTAGT. Trimming took 6 bases from V and 1 from J; bases not matched to a gene: 9. The CDR3 consists of 16 residues. The CDR3 DNA is TGTGCCAGCAGCGCTGTAGCGGGTCCATCCTACAATGAGCAGTTCTTC. Protein sequence: CASSAVAGPSYNEQFF.

The chain recombines TRBV19 with TRBJ2-1, with 7 bases matching TRBD1. J was trimmed by 7 bases and V by 2 bases; bases with no gene match: 8. Germline lookup yields CDR1 LNHDA and CDR2 SQIVND (reference sequence). The CDR3 loop spans 15 amino acids. CDR3 nucleotides: TGTGCCAGTAGTATAAGGGGGCAGATTGGGAATGAGCAGTTCTTC. This translates into CASSIRGQIGNEQFF.

The V gene is TRBV4-1, the J gene TRBJ1-1; 12 bases align to TRBD1. Germline CDR1 is MGHRA and CDR2 is YSYEKL. J lost 1 base, V lost 4 bases, and 7 bases had no gene match. The CDR3 totals 17 residues. The DNA of the CDR3 is TGCGCCAGCAGCCGACCGGGACAGGGGGCGACGAACACTGAAGCTTTCTTT. This sequence encodes CASSRPGQGATNTEAFF.

The chain couples TRBV3-1 (or the pseudogene TRBV3-2) to TRBJ1-1; TRBD1 matches at 10 bases. V shed 1 base, J shed 11 bases, and the junction held 7 bases outside the gene matches. The germline V gene has CDR1 LGHDT and CDR2 YNNKEL (reference sequence). This CDR3 region has 14 residues. CDR3 bases: TGTGCCAGCAGCCAAGCCTCTAGGGACAGGGGCGCTTTCTTT. Translating gives CASSQASRDRGAFF.

The chain is built from TRBV5-1 and TRBJ2-7; 9 bases line up with TRBD1. CDR3 size: 16 residues. Germline CDR1 reads SGHRS; CDR2 reads YFSETQ. With 1 base clipped from V and 3 bases from J, the junction kept 8 bases outside the gene matches. The CDR3 sequence: CASSLSPGTGNYEQYF. CDR3 nucleotide sequence: TGCGCCAGCAGCTTGTCCCCGGGGACAGGGAACTACGAGCAGTACTTC.

The chain recombines TRBV28 with TRBJ1-4; D may be TRBD1 (6 bases). This CDR3 region has 13 residues. Germline lookup yields CDR1 MDHEN and CDR2 SYDVKM. V was trimmed by 5 bases and J by 8 bases, leaving 12 bases between them. CDR3 sequence (DNA): TGTGCCAGCAGTCAGGGGATAGGCGAAAAACTGTTTTTT. As protein: CASSQGIGEKLFF.

The gene calls are TRBV7-6 and TRBJ2-5, with D perhaps matching TRBD1 (6 bases). The CDR3 is 15 amino acids. V was shortened by 1 base and J by 3 bases, with 12 bases between the two germline ends. Germline CDR1 reads SGHVS; CDR2 reads FNYEAQ. In DNA, the CDR3 is TGTGCCAGCAGCTTAGGCCAGGGGATTAAAGAGACCCAGTACTTC. Its translation is CASSLGQGIKETQYF.